A selection of T cell receptor beta chains follows, all from one sample in a study of OX40 agonist ivuxolimab in advanced cancers. Only in-frame clones appear in the TCRdb table, and some are missing; sequencing was by immunoSEQ multiplex PCR. Among some 94,000 clones listed, around 96% were seen once. The sample was CD4+ or CD8+ T cells sorted from blood, taken in a trial of the OX40 agonist ivuxolimab. The source is an adult with an advanced solid tumor such as melanoma, head and neck, liver or kidney cancer. Each CDR3 is given with its conserved first and last residue. Each record gives: CDR3 DNA, CDR3 protein, D gene, CDR3 length, J gene, clone size, V gene. The D gene is left open where the match is weak. Size is omitted from some rows. Given values are once, few, many or a class for expanded clones.

TGTGCCATCAGTGAGTCGGGGCCAGGGCAGCAGGTCGGGGAGCTGTTTTTT CAISESGPGQQVGELFF . 17 TRBJ2-2 . TRBV10-3
TGTGCCAGCAGCCACACAGCGTTTACTAGCCAGGGGTTCCAAGAGACCCAGTACTTC CASSHTAFTSQGFQETQYF . 19 TRBJ2-5 few TRBV9
TGTGCCAGCAGCTTTGGGGCAGGGAAACAGCCCCAGCATTTT CASSFGAGKQPQHF . 14 TRBJ1-5 . TRBV5-6
TGTGCCAGCATCGCCGGGACTAGCACCTACGAGCAGTACTTC CASIAGTSTYEQYF TRBD2 14 TRBJ2-7 once TRBV28
TGCGCCAGCAGCCAAGATCGGGGATCCTCCTACGAGCAGTACTTC CASSQDRGSSYEQYF . 15 TRBJ2-7 . TRBV4-3
TGTGCCAGCAGCTGGAGGGACAGGGAAAGGCAGTTCTTC CASSWRDRERQFF TRBD1 13 TRBJ2-1 . TRBV7-7
TGTGCCAGCAGCCCACTCCTCACCGAGAGAGGCACTGAAGCTTTCTTT CASSPLLTERGTEAFF . 16 TRBJ1-1 . TRBV13
TGTGCCAGCAGTTTATCCCGGGGGGTTGGAAACACCATATATTTT CASSLSRGVGNTIYF . 15 TRBJ1-3 . TRBV27
TGCGCCAGCAGCCAAGATCGGCTAGCGGACAATGAGCAGTTCTTC CASSQDRLADNEQFF TRBD2 15 TRBJ2-1 . TRBV4-3
TGTGCCAGCGGGGACGGCCGGCGTTGGGTGGACGAGCAGTACTTC CASGDGRRWVDEQYF . 15 TRBJ2-7 . TRBV28
TGTGCCAGCAGCGCCGGGGGGGCTACATACCACAATGAGCAGTTCTTC CASSAGGATYHNEQFF TRBD2 16 TRBJ2-1 . TRBV9
TGTGCCATCAGACTATTAGAGGGGGGAGGAAACTATGGCTACACCTTC CAIRLLEGGGNYGYTF . 16 TRBJ1-2 once TRBV10-3
TGTGCCACCACACATTGGGGGGAAACCCACTCCTATGGCTACACCTTC CATTHWGETHSYGYTF . 16 TRBJ1-2 . TRBV28
TGTGCCAGCAGTCTGTTGGTGAATGAAAAACTGTTTTTT CASSLLVNEKLFF . 13 TRBJ1-4 . TRBV6-5
TGTGCCAGCAGCTCACAGTATCTCACCGGGGAGCTGTTTTTT CASSSQYLTGELFF . 14 TRBJ2-2 . TRBV11-2
TGTGCCAGCAGCGGGGACGTAGGATTACACGGGGAGCTGTTTTTT CASSGDVGLHGELFF . 15 TRBJ2-2 . TRBV7-9
TGCGCCAGCAGTCGGGACCATAGCACAGATACGCAGTATTTT CASSRDHSTDTQYF . 14 TRBJ2-3 . TRBV10-1
TGTGCCAGCAGCTTCTCGACAGGGAACAACGAGCAGTACTTC CASSFSTGNNEQYF TRBD1 14 TRBJ2-7 . TRBV7-9
TGTGCCAGCAGTGAGGGCCTCGCCAAAAACATTCAGTACTTC CASSEGLAKNIQYF . 14 TRBJ2-4 . TRBV2
TGTGCCAGCAGCTCGCAGGGTTTCGAGCAGTACTTC CASSSQGFEQYF . 12 TRBJ2-7 . TRBV7-9
TGTGCTAGTGGTTTGAGACGATCTTACGAGCAGTACTTC CASGLRRSYEQYF . 13 TRBJ2-7 . TRBV12-5
TGCGCCTCCTCGGTGGACTCTGGGGCCAACGTCCTGACTTTC CASSVDSGANVLTF . 14 TRBJ2-6 . TRBV4-3
TGTGCCAGCAGCCCGGGACAGGGAAGCAAGAAGCAGTACTTC CASSPGQGSKKQYF TRBD1 14 TRBJ2-7 . TRBV28
TGTGCCAGTAGTGGGGGACAGGTTCTCTATGGCTACACCTTC CASSGGQVLYGYTF TRBD1 14 TRBJ1-2 . TRBV19
TGTGCCAGCAGCCGAGGAGGAGGACAGGGGGCCAACGAGCAGTACTTC CASSRGGGQGANEQYF TRBD1 16 TRBJ2-7 . TRBV5-4
TGTGCCACCAGCAGCACCTCGGGACTCGGCACAGATACGCAGTATTTT CATSSTSGLGTDTQYF . 16 TRBJ2-3 once TRBV15
TGTGCCAGCAGGTGGACCTACGAGCAGTACTTC CASRWTYEQYF . 11 TRBJ2-7 . TRBV6-1
TGTGCCAGCAGCCAAGAAGGTCCCCGATTGGTCAATGAGCAGTTCTTC CASSQEGPRLVNEQFF . 16 TRBJ2-1 . TRBV14
TGTGCCAGCAGCCCAGGACTAGCGAGCACAGATACGCAGTATTTT CASSPGLASTDTQYF TRBD2 15 TRBJ2-3 . TRBV7-3
TGTGCCAGTAGTGTGGGACAGCCGAACACTGAAGCTTTCTTT CASSVGQPNTEAFF TRBD1 14 TRBJ1-1 . TRBV19
TGTGCCAGCAGTATCCCCGGGACAGGGGAAGGCTACACCTTC CASSIPGTGEGYTF TRBD1 14 TRBJ1-2 few TRBV28
TGTGCCAGCAGTTACTCCCGGACAGGGCCTGAGGAGCAGTACTTC CASSYSRTGPEEQYF TRBD1 15 TRBJ2-7 . TRBV6-6
TGTGCCAGCAGCCAACTGGAAAAACTGTTTTTT CASSQLEKLFF . 11 TRBJ1-4 . TRBV4-2
TGTGCCAGCAGTTCTCTGGTGGCCCAGCATTTT CASSSLVAQHF . 11 TRBJ1-5 . TRBV6-6
TGTGCCAGCAGTTATAGCAACAGAGCCTACAAAGAGACCCAGTACTTC CASSYSNRAYKETQYF . 16 TRBJ2-5 . TRBV6-5
TGCAGCGTTGGGACCGGCAGGGAGTCCTACAATGAGCAGTTCTTC CSVGTGRESYNEQFF . 15 TRBJ2-1 . TRBV29-1
TGCGCCAGCAGCCAAGGGACAGCGAACACCGGGGAGCTGTTTTTT CASSQGTANTGELFF . 15 TRBJ2-2 . TRBV4-3
TGTGCCAGCAGCCGGGACAGCCTTAATGAAAAACTGTTTTTT CASSRDSLNEKLFF TRBD1 14 TRBJ1-4 . TRBV5-4
TGTGCCAGTAGTATATCCCGGGAGAATATCTACGAGCAGTACTTC CASSISRENIYEQYF . 15 TRBJ2-7 once TRBV19
TGTGCCAGCAGCCGTACAGCCTCCTACGAGCAGTACTTC CASSRTASYEQYF . 13 TRBJ2-7 . TRBV13
TGTGCCAGCAGCCCTGGGGCAGGGGCGCCCTACGAGCAGTACTTC CASSPGAGAPYEQYF . 15 TRBJ2-7 . TRBV13
TGTGCCAGCAGTTTCGTAGGGGGGGGCGATACAGATACGCAGTATTTT CASSFVGGGDTDTQYF . 16 TRBJ2-3 . TRBV27
TGTGCCAGCAGCGGGGGGGCGGCAGATACGCAGTATTTT CASSGGAADTQYF . 13 TRBJ2-3 . TRBV9
TGTGCCAGTAGTCGGGGAGGCAATCAGCCCCAGCATTTT CASSRGGNQPQHF . 13 TRBJ1-5 few TRBV19
TGTGCCAGCAGGGAGCGTGGGACAGGGAACTACGAGCAGTACTTC CASRERGTGNYEQYF TRBD1 15 TRBJ2-7 . TRBV2
TGTGCCAGCAGCCTAAGGGGGGGGGTATCCTACGAGCAGTACTTC CASSLRGGVSYEQYF . 15 TRBJ2-7 . TRBV27
TGTGCCAGCGGCAGGGGTGGGAATTCACCCCTCCACTTT CASGRGGNSPLHF . 13 TRBJ1-6 . TRBV28
TGCGCCAGCAGCCATGGGGGGCCAGGTGAGCAGTTCTTC CASSHGGPGEQFF . 13 TRBJ2-1 . TRBV4-3
TGTGCCAGCAGCTTAGATCTAGGTACTAGCGTTGCCTACGAGCAGTACTTC CASSLDLGTSVAYEQYF TRBD2 17 TRBJ2-7 . TRBV11-2
TGTGCCAGCAGCTTAGGACTTGGCACAGATACGCAGTATTTT CASSLGLGTDTQYF . 14 TRBJ2-3 . TRBV7-9
TGTGCCAGCAGCTTCGCAGGGAACACCGGGGAGCTGTTTTTT CASSFAGNTGELFF . 14 TRBJ2-2 . TRBV11-2
TGTGCCAGCTCAGCACCGGGACGGGCAAGTACCGGGGAGCTGTTTTTT CASSAPGRASTGELFF . 16 TRBJ2-2 . TRBV18
TGCGCCAGCAGCCAAGGGGGGGGACGCCCCCATGAGCAGTTCTTC CASSQGGGRPHEQFF TRBD2 15 TRBJ2-1 . TRBV4-3
TGTGCCAGCAGTTTAGGAGGGGCGACCTACGAGCAGTACTTC CASSLGGATYEQYF . 14 TRBJ2-7 . TRBV27
TGTGCCAGCAACCTTCCCCAGGGTCTGACAGATACGCAGTATTTT CASNLPQGLTDTQYF . 15 TRBJ2-3 once TRBV2
TGCGCCAGCAGTGAGTCGATGGACAGGGGAGAGACCCAGTACTTC CASSESMDRGETQYF TRBD1 15 TRBJ2-5 . TRBV10-1
TGTGCCAGCTCCTACAATGAGCAGTTCTTC CASSYNEQFF . 10 TRBJ2-1 . TRBV18